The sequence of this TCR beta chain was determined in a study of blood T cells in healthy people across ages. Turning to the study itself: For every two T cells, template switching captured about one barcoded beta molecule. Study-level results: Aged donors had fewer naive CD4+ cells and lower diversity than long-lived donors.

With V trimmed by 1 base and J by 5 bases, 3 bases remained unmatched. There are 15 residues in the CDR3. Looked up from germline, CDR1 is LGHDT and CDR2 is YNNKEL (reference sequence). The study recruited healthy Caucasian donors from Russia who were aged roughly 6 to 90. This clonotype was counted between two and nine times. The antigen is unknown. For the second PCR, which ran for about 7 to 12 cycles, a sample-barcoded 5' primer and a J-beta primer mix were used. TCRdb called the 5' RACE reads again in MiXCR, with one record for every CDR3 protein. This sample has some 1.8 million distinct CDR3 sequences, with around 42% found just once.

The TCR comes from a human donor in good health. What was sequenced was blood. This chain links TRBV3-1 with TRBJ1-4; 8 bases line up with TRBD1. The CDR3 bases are TGTGCCAGCAGCCAAGGGACAGGGAGAAATGAAAAACTGTTTTTT. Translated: CASSQGTGRNEKLFF.